The rows below give T cell receptor beta chains drawn from one sample of a study of T cells in Graves' hyperthyroidism and ophthalmopathy. TCRdb re-derived calls from the multiplex PCR reads in MiXCR, one entry per CDR3 protein. The table has fewer than 900,000 distinct CDR3 sequences, about 17% seen once. Sample: blood. The receptors here all came from a man between 18 and 29 years old with Graves' hyperthyroidism. The CDR3 runs from the conserved cysteine through the conserved F or W. D genes are given only for firm matches. Clone size is not always given. Where it is, it says once, few, many or a class for expanded clones.

>-|TRBV28|-|TRBJ1-5
CASSVNRANQPQHF
TGTGCCAGCAGTGTGAACAGGGCCAATCAGCCCCAGCATTTT
>-|TRBV28|-|TRBJ2-3
CAANRELWDTQYF
TGTGCCGCTAACCGGGAACTTTGGGATACGCAGTATTTT
>many|TRBV18|-|TRBJ2-3
CASYDGHGGDTQYF
TGTGCCAGCTATGACGGTCACGGGGGAGATACGCAGTATTTT
>-|TRBV6-2/TRBV6-3|-|TRBJ2-4
CASRFALGAKNIQYF
TGTGCCAGCAGATTCGCGTTGGGAGCCAAAAACATTCAGTACTTC
>once|TRBV5-5|-|TRBJ1-3
CASSSTLYGNTIYF
TGTGCCAGCAGCTCCACATTGTATGGAAACACCATATATTTT
>many|TRBV2|-|TRBJ1-1
CASSEARTYEAFF
TGTGCCAGCAGTGAAGCGCGGACTTACGAAGCTTTCTTT
>many|TRBV27|-|TRBJ2-1
CATGADLYNEQFF
TGTGCCACAGGGGCGGATCTGTACAATGAGCAGTTCTTC
>many|TRBV15|-|TRBJ2-5
CATSRVGEETQYF
TGTGCCACCAGCAGAGTAGGGGAAGAGACCCAGTACTTC
>-|TRBV4-3|-|TRBJ2-1
CASSQDGLRHNEQFF
TGCGCCAGCAGCCAAGACGGACTCAGGCACAATGAGCAGTTCTTC
>many|TRBV27|-|TRBJ1-4
CASSYSVGGEKLFF
TGTGCCAGCAGTTACAGTGTTGGCGGAGAAAAACTGTTTTTT
>few|TRBV9|-|TRBJ2-1
CASSAPNWDEQFF
TGTGCCAGCAGCGCCCCTAATTGGGATGAGCAGTTCTTC
>many|TRBV7-2|-|TRBJ2-3
CASSPRGQGRDTQYF
TGTGCCAGCAGCCCCCGGGGTCAAGGCCGAGATACGCAGTATTTT
>-|TRBV19|-|TRBJ1-1
CASHPPGGRRAFF
TGTGCCAGCCACCCCCCGGGGGGGCGCAGAGCTTTCTTT
>many|TRBV28|TRBD2|TRBJ2-3
CASSLAGGGDTQYF
TGTGCCAGCAGTTTAGCGGGAGGAGGAGATACGCAGTATTTT
>few|TRBV28|-|TRBJ2-1
CASSSTASYNEQFF
TGTGCCAGCAGTTCCACCGCCTCCTACAATGAGCAGTTCTTC
>many|TRBV7-2|TRBD1|TRBJ2-2
CASRLDRRSTGELFF
TGTGCCAGCCGCCTGGACAGGAGATCCACCGGGGAGCTGTTTTTT
>-|TRBV19|-|TRBJ1-2
CASSDGQMLYGYTF
TGTGCCAGTAGTGACGGACAGATGCTCTATGGCTACACCTTC
>-|TRBV20-1|-|TRBJ2-1
CSARRAAPIYNEQFF
TGCAGTGCGCGCCGGGCGGCGCCCATCTACAATGAGCAGTTCTTC
>-|TRBV28|-|TRBJ2-7
CASSLQGSDYEQYF
TGTGCCAGCAGTTTACAGGGGAGCGACTACGAGCAGTACTTC
>-|TRBV2|-|TRBJ1-6
CASSAARGRYNSPLHF
TGTGCCAGCAGTGCTGCCCGGGGACGGTATAATTCACCCCTCCACTTT
>-|TRBV20-1|-|TRBJ2-5
CSARGAREARETQYF
TGCAGTGCTAGAGGGGCTAGGGAGGCCCGAGAGACCCAGTACTTC
>few|TRBV28|-|TRBJ1-5
CASSFGTRQPQHF
TGTGCCAGCAGTTTTGGGACAAGGCAGCCCCAGCATTTT
>few|TRBV20-1|-|TRBJ2-7
CSAGPSPLYSYEQYF
TGCAGTGCCGGCCCCTCTCCCTTGTACTCCTACGAGCAGTACTTC
>-|TRBV4-2|TRBD2|TRBJ2-7
CASSPSRPGQGTSGLFTEQYF
TGTGCCAGCAGCCCTTCCAGGCCGGGACAAGGGACTAGCGGATTGTTTACCGAGCAGTACTTC
>many|TRBV30|-|TRBJ2-2
CAWSVGGPGELFF
TGTGCCTGGAGTGTGGGGGGGCCCGGGGAGCTGTTTTTT
>-|TRBV5-1|TRBD1|TRBJ1-2
CASSPPGQGAIGYTF
TGCGCCAGCAGCCCCCCGGGACAGGGGGCGATCGGCTACACCTTC
>few|TRBV20-1|TRBD2|TRBJ2-1
CSPGLAGYNEQFF
TGCAGTCCCGGACTAGCGGGCTACAATGAGCAGTTCTTC
>many|TRBV7-2|TRBD2|TRBJ2-1
CASSSAGTSGSMNEQFF
TGTGCCAGCAGCTCCGCTGGGACTAGCGGGAGCATGAATGAGCAGTTCTTC
>many|TRBV20-1|TRBD2|TRBJ2-1
CSAKSGSSYNEQFF
TGCAGTGCTAAGAGCGGGAGCTCCTACAATGAGCAGTTCTTC
>few|TRBV20-1|-|TRBJ2-7
CSARGGDTTYEQYF
TGCAGTGCTAGAGGGGGGGACACCACCTACGAGCAGTACTTC
>few|TRBV30|-|TRBJ2-7
CAWSVTAALSYEQYF
TGTGCCTGGAGTGTGACAGCGGCCCTATCCTACGAGCAGTACTTC
>many|TRBV18|-|TRBJ1-4
CASSPYGSIHEKLFF
TGTGCCAGCTCACCATACGGCAGCATCCATGAAAAACTGTTTTTT